The rows below give T cell receptor beta chains drawn from one sample of a study of cytomegalovirus exposure and HLA in healthy donors. Assay: immunoSEQ multiplex PCR; the TCRdb copy retains only in-frame clones and omits some. The data show about 83,000 clones, about 81% seen once. The sequenced material came from PBMCs. These receptors were collected from a man aged 55-75 years in good health and CMV-seronegative. Both conserved end residues are part of each CDR3. The D gene is left open where the match is weak. Clone size is shown for a subset of rows, as once, few, many or a class of expanded clone.

CDR3 DNA	CDR3 protein	clone size	D gene	V gene	J gene
TGTGCCAGCACAGGGAGGGATACGCAGTATTTT	CASTGRDTQYF	-	-	TRBV6-6	TRBJ2-3
TGTGCCAGCAGTGCACAGGGATCTAATGAAAAACTGTTTTTT	CASSAQGSNEKLFF	-	-	TRBV6-1	TRBJ1-4
TGTGCCAGCAGCTTGGGACAGATTCAAGAGACCCAGTACTTC	CASSLGQIQETQYF	-	TRBD1	TRBV4-2	TRBJ2-5
TGTGCCAGCAGCAAAGAGCTGTTACCCCTCCACTTT	CASSKELLPLHF	-	-	TRBV21-1	TRBJ1-6
TGTGCCAGTAGTATTAGCGGCACAGGGGGTTCCTCGGCCTATGGCTACACCTTC	CASSISGTGGSSAYGYTF	once	TRBD1	TRBV19	TRBJ1-2
TGTGCCAGCAGCCGGCAAAGGACTAGCGGGGGGGCAGATACGCAGTATTTT	CASSRQRTSGGADTQYF	-	TRBD2	TRBV14	TRBJ2-3
TGTGCCAGCAGCCAAGAGACTTCCACCGGGGAGCTGTTTTTT	CASSQETSTGELFF	-	-	TRBV4-2	TRBJ2-2
TGTGCCAGCAGGGGGACAGGGATTCCCCTCGAGCAGTACTTC	CASRGTGIPLEQYF	few	TRBD1	TRBV2	TRBJ2-7
TGTGCCAGCAGTTCCACCGGGACAGGGTTTTACGAGCAGTACTTC	CASSSTGTGFYEQYF	once	TRBD1	TRBV7-9	TRBJ2-7
TGCGCCAGCAGCTTGGCCCCTAGCGGGGGACCCTACGAGCAGTACTTC	CASSLAPSGGPYEQYF	-	TRBD2	TRBV5-1	TRBJ2-7
TGTGCCAGCAGCCCTGATACCTCCGGGGGGGGGAACTATGGCTACACCTTC	CASSPDTSGGGNYGYTF	-	-	TRBV7-2	TRBJ1-2
TGTGCCAGCTGCCTTGGTAGGGGCTACAATGAGCAGTTCTTC	CASCLGRGYNEQFF	few	-	TRBV6-6	TRBJ2-1
TGTGCCAGCAGCGACTTCGACAGGAGCTCTGGAAACACCATATATTTT	CASSDFDRSSGNTIYF	-	-	TRBV4-2	TRBJ1-3